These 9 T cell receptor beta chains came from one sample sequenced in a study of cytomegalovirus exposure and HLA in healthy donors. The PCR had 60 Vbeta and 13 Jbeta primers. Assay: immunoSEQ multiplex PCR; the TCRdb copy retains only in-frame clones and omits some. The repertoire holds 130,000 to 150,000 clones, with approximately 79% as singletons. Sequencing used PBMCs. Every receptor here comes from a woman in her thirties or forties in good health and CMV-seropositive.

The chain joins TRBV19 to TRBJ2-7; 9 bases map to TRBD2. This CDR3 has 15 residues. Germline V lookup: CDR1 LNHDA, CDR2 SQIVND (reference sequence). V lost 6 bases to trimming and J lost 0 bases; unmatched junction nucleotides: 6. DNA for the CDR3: TGTGCCAGTAGGCTCGCTAGCGGGGCCTCCTACGAGCAGTACTTC. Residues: CASRLASGASYEQYF.

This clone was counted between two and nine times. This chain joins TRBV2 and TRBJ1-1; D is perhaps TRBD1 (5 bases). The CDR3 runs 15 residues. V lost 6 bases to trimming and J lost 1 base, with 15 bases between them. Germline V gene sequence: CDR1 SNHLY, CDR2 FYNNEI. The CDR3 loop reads CASRLSGGRNTEAFF. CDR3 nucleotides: TGTGCCAGCAGGTTATCCGGGGGGAGGAACACTGAAGCTTTCTTT.

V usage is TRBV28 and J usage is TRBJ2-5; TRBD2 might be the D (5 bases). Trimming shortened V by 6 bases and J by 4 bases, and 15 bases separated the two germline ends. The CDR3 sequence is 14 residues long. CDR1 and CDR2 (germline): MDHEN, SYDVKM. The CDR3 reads CASSTGLVRETQYF. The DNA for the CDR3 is TGTGCCAGCAGCACCGGACTGGTCCGAGAGACCCAGTACTTC.

CDR3 bases: TGTGCCAGCAACCGGGACAGGGACTACAATGAGCAGTTCTTC. Its translation: CASNRDRDYNEQFF. The chain couples TRBV18 to TRBJ2-1; 9 nucleotides align to TRBD1. V lost 8 bases to trimming and J lost 3 bases; unmatched junction nucleotides: 5. Germline V gives CDR1 KGHSH, CDR2 LQKENI. This CDR3 has 14 amino acids. The full variable domain, completed using reference TRBV18 and TRBJ2-1, is NAGVMQNPRHLVRRRGQEARLRCSPMKGHSHVYWYRQLPEEGLKFMVYLQKENIIDESGMPKERFSAEFPKEGPSILRIQQVVRGDSAAYFCASNRDRDYNEQFFGPGTRLTVL.

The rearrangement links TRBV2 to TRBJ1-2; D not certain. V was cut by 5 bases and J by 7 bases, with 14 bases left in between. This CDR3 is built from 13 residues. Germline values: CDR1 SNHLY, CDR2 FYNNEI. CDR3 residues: CASSKSAGIGYTF. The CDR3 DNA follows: TGTGCCAGCAGTAAATCAGCAGGTATTGGCTACACCTTC.

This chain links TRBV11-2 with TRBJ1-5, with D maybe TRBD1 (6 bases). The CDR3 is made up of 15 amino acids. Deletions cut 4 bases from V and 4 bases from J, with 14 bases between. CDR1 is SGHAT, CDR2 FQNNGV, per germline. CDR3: CASSSATGLNQPQHF. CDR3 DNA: TGTGCCAGCAGCTCGGCGACAGGATTGAATCAGCCCCAGCATTTT.

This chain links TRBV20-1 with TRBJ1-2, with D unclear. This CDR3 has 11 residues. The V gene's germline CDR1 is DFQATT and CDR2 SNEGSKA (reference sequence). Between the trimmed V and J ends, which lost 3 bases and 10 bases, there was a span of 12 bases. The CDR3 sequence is CSARKSPSYTF. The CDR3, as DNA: TGCAGTGCTAGGAAAAGCCCATCCTACACCTTC.

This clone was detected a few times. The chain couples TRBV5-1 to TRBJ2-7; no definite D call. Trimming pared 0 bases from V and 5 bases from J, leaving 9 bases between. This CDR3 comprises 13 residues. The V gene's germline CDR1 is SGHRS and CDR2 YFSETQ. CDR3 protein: CASSLAARNEQYF. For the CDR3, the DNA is TGCGCCAGCAGCTTGGCCGCGCGGAACGAGCAGTACTTC.

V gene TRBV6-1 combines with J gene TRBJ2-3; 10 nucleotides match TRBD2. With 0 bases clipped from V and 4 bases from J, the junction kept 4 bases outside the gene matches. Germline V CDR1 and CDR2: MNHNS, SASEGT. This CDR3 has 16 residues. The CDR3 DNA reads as TGTGCCAGCAGTGAAGCGCCAGCGGGGGGGTCAGATACGCAGTATTTT. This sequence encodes CASSEAPAGGSDTQYF.